This T cell receptor beta chain was recorded in a study of beta chain features in type 1 diabetes. Study-level findings and limits: A definitive answer on HLA type influencing TCRB rearrangement was not reached here.

This clone was detected only a few times. Its matching antigen is unknown. All of the isolated RNA was reverse transcribed, so expressed TCRB transcripts were sequenced. Measured with immunoSEQ multiplex PCR; TCRdb has only the in-frame clones, and not every one. The sample holds about 930,000 clones; about a sixth are singletons and the top ten take around 0.02%. Sorting of CD4+ naive, central memory, regulatory and stem cell-like memory cells was performed via CD45RO/CCR7/CD25/CD127/CD95/CD27. This CDR3 contains 16 residues. Between the trimmed V and J ends, which lost 0 bases and 2 bases, there was a span of 11 bases. Germline V gives CDR1 MNHEY, CDR2 SVGAGI.

This chain links TRBV6-5 with TRBJ2-1, with a weak D call TRBD1 (6 bases). The clonotype was recovered from a woman aged 18 to 35 in good health. What was sequenced was naive CD4+ T cells from blood. The CDR3 coding sequence is TGTGCCAGCAGTTACTCGACAGGTCTGACCTACAATGAGCAGTTCTTC. This gives the protein CASSYSTGLTYNEQFF.